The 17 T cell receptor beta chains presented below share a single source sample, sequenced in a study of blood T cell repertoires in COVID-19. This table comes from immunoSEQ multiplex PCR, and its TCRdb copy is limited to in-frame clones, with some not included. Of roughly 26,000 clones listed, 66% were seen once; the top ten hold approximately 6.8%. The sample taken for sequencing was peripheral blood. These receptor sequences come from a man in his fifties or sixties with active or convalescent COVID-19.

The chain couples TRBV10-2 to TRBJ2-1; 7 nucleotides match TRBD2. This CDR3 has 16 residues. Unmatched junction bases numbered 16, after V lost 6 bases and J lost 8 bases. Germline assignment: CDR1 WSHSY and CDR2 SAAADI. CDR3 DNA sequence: TGCGCCAGCAGCGCATACTCAAGGGGAGGGCCACATGAGCAGTTCTTC. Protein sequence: CASSAYSRGGPHEQFF.

For the CDR3, the DNA is TGTGCCAGTAGTATTTTATTCACGGGGACTCTGCACAATGAGCAGTTCTTC. Protein product: CASSILFTGTLHNEQFF. The chain is built from TRBV19 and TRBJ2-1; D might be TRBD2 (6 bases). The germline V gene encodes CDR1 LNHDA and CDR2 SQIVND (reference sequence). V shed 3 bases and J shed 5 bases, with 20 bases lying between them. The CDR3 extends over 17 amino acids.

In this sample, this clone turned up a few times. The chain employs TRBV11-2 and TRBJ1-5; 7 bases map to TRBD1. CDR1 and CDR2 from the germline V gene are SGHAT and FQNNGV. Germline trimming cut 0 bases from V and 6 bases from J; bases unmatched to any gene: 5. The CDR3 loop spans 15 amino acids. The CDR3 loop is CASSLDQGGGQPQHF. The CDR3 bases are TGTGCCAGCAGCTTAGATCAGGGGGGAGGTCAGCCCCAGCATTTT.

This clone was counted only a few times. The CDR3 DNA reads as TGTGCCAGCAGCTTCCTTAGCGGATACGAGCAGTACTTC. This sequence encodes CASSFLSGYEQYF. The rearrangement joins TRBV11-2 to TRBJ2-7; a possible D gene is TRBD2 (6 bases). CDR1 and CDR2 from the germline V gene are SGHAT and FQNNGV. The CDR3 consists of 13 residues. V dropped 3 bases and J dropped 4 bases, with 10 bases sitting between them.

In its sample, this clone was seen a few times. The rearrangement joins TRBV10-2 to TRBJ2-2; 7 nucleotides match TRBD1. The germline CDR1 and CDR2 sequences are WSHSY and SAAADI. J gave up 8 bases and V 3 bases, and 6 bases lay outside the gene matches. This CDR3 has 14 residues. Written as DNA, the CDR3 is TGCGCCAGCAGTGAATTAACAGGGGCGGGGGAGCTGTTTTTT. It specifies CASSELTGAGELFF.

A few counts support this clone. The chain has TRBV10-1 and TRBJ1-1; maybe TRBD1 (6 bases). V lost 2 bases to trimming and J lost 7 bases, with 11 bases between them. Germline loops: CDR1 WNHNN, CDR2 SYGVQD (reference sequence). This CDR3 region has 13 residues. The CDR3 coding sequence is TGCGCCAGCAGTGAGACAGGGCGGCATGAAGCTTTCTTT. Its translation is CASSETGRHEAFF.

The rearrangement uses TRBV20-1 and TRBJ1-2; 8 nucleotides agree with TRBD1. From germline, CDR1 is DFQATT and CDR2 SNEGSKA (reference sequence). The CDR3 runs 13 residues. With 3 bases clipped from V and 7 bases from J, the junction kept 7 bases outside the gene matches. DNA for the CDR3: TGCAGTGCTAGTATGGACAGGGAGATTGGCTACACCTTC. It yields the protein CSASMDREIGYTF.

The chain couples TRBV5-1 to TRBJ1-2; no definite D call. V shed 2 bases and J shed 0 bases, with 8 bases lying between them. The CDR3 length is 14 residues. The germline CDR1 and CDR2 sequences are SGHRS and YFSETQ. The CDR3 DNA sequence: TGCGCCAGCAGCTTACTAGAACCTAACTATGGCTACACCTTC. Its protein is CASSLLEPNYGYTF.

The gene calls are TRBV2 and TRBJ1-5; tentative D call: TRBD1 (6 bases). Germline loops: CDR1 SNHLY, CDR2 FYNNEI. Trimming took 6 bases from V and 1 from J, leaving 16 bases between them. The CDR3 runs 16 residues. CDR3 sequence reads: CASRPGTGPSNQPQHF. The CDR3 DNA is TGTGCCAGCAGGCCAGGTACAGGGCCGAGCAATCAGCCCCAGCATTTT.

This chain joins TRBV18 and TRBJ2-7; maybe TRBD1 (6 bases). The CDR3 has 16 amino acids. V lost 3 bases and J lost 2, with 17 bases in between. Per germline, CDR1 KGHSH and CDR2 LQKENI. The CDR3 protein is CASSPLDSFGAYEQYF. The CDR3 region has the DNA TGTGCCAGCTCACCCCTGGACAGTTTTGGGGCCTACGAGCAGTACTTC.

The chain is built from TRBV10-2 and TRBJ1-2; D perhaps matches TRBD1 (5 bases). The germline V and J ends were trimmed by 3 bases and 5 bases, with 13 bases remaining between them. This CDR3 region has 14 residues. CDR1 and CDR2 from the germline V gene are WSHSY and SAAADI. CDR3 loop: CASSDLGDKYGYTF. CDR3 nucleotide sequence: TGCGCCAGCAGTGACCTAGGGGATAAGTATGGCTACACCTTC.

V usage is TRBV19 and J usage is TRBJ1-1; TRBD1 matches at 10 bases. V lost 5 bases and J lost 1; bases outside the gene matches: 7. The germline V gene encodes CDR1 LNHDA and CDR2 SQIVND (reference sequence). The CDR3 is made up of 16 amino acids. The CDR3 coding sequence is TGTGCCAGTAGTGTACAGTGGACAGGGGGGAACACTGAAGCTTTCTTT. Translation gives CASSVQWTGGNTEAFF.

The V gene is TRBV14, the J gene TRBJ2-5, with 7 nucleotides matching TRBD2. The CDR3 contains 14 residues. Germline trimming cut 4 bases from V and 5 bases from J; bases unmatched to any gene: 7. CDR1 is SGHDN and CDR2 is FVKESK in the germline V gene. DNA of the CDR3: TGTGCCAGCAGCCCCTCGGGAGGAGGTGAGACCCAGTACTTC. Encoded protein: CASSPSGGGETQYF.

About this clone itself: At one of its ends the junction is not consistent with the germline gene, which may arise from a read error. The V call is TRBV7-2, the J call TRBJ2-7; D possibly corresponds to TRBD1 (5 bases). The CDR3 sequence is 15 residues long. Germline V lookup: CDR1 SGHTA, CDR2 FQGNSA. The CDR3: CASSRGQGFSSEQYF. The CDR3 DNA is TGTGCCAGCAGCCGTGGGCAGGGCTTTTCCTCCGAGCAGTACTTC.

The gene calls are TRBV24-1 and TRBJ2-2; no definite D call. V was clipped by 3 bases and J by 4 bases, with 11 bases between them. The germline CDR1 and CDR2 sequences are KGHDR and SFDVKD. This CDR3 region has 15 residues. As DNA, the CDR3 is TGTGCCACCAGTGATAGCGTTTCCCGCACCGGGGAGCTGTTTTTT. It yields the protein CATSDSVSRTGELFF.

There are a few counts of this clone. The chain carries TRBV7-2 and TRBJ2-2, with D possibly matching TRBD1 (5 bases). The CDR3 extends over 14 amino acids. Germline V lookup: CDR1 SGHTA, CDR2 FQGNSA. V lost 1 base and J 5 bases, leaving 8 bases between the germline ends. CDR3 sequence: CASSLGKGTGELFF. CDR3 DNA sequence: TGTGCCAGCAGCTTAGGAAAGGGGACCGGGGAGCTGTTTTTT.

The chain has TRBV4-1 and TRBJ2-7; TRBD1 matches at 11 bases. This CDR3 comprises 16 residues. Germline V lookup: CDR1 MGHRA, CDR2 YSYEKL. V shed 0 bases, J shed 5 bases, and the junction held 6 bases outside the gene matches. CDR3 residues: CASSQEVDRGRNEQYF. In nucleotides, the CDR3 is TGCGCCAGCAGCCAAGAGGTGGACAGGGGGCGAAACGAGCAGTACTTC.